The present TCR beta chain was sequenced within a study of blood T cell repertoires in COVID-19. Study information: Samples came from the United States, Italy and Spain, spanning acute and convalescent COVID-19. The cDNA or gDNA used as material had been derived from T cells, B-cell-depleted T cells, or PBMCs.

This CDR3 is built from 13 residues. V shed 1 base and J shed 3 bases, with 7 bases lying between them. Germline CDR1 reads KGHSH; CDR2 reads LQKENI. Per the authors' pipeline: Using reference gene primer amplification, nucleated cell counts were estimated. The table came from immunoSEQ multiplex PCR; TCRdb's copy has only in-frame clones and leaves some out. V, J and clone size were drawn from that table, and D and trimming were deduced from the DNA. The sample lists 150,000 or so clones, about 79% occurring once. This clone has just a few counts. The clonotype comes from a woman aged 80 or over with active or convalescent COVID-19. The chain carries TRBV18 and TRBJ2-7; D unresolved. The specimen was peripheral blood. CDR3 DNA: TGTGCCAGCTCACCACTACGAGGCTACGAGCAGTACTTC. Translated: CASSPLRGYEQYF.